This entry lists 25 T cell receptor beta chains sequenced from one sample in a study of T cell responses to AZD1222 COVID-19 vaccine. TCRdb's copy holds only in-frame clones and misses some; the assay was immunoSEQ multiplex PCR. Found here are 55,000 to 75,000 clones, 60% to 85% of them singletons; the top ten hold around 25%. The sample here was peripheral blood, taken on day 0 of MenACWY control vaccination. These receptors were taken from an adult in good health.

The chain uses TRBV2 and TRBJ2-1; 11 nucleotides align to TRBD2. Germline CDR1 SNHLY, CDR2 FYNNEI. The CDR3 is 19 residues long. Trimming took 2 bases from V and 0 from J; bases not matched to a gene: 9. The CDR3 loop reads CASSELPGLAVGSYNEQFF. Written as DNA, the CDR3 is TGTGCCAGCAGTGAATTACCGGGACTAGCGGTGGGCTCCTACAATGAGCAGTTCTTC. Full variable domain (remainder filled in from reference TRBV2 and TRBJ2-1): EPEVTQTPSHQVTQMGQEVILRCVPISNHLYFYWYRQILGQKVEFLVSFYNNEISEKSEIFDDQFSVERPDGSNFTLKIRSTKLEDSAMYFCASSELPGLAVGSYNEQFFGPGTRLTVL.

The CDR3 DNA is TGTGCCAGCAGCCAAGAAACCGGGACAGGGTACTACGAGCAGTACTTC. Translating gives CASSQETGTGYYEQYF. The chain links TRBV4-2 to TRBJ2-7; 9 positions match TRBD1. Looked up from germline, CDR1 is LGHNA and CDR2 is YNFKEQ. The CDR3 totals 16 residues. The trim removed 0 bases at V and 3 bases at J, leaving 6 bases unmatched.

The chain joins TRBV14 to TRBJ2-5, with 12 bases fitting TRBD2. The CDR3 has 16 amino acids. The germline CDR1 and CDR2 sequences are SGHDN and FVKESK. V lost 4 bases to trimming and J lost 3 bases; unmatched junction nucleotides: 6. Written as DNA, the CDR3 is TGTGCCAGCAGCCCTCGAGGACTAGCGGGGAAAGAGACCCAGTACTTC. Translating gives CASSPRGLAGKETQYF.

The chain joins TRBV29-1 to TRBJ1-1, with no clear D. The germline V gene encodes CDR1 SQVTM and CDR2 ANQGSEA. This CDR3 spans 14 amino acids. Trimming shortened V by 0 bases and J by 5 bases, and 13 bases separated the two germline ends. The CDR3 DNA reads TGCAGCGTTGAAGAGGTTGGTGGGGTAACTGAAGCTTTCTTT. The encoded protein is CSVEEVGGVTEAFF.

The rearrangement uses TRBV27 and TRBJ2-1; D possibly matches TRBD1 or TRBD2 (6 bases each). V gave up 5 bases and J gave up 10 bases, with 27 bases separating them. In germline, CDR1 is MNHEY, CDR2 SMNVEV (reference sequence). The CDR3 has 17 residues. CDR3 sequence reads: CASSPGELWTIRGEQFF. The CDR3 coding sequence is TGTGCCAGCAGTCCAGGGGAACTTTGGACTATCCGCGGAGAGCAGTTCTTC.

The chain uses TRBV29-1 and TRBJ1-2; a possible D gene is TRBD1 (5 bases). The CDR3 is 12 amino acids. The germline V and J ends were trimmed by 6 bases and 2 bases, with 10 bases remaining between them. Germline V lookup: CDR1 SQVTM, CDR2 ANQGSEA. This CDR3 reads CSVETENYGYTF. Here the CDR3 DNA reads TGCAGCGTAGAGACAGAAAACTATGGCTACACCTTC.

The chain couples TRBV6-5 to TRBJ1-2; TRBD1 aligns across 7 bases. With 11 bases clipped from V and 4 bases from J, the junction kept 13 bases outside the gene matches. CDR3 length: 14 amino acids. The germline CDR1 and CDR2 sequences are MNHEY and SVGAGI. In DNA form, the CDR3 reads TGTGCCGTCGACGACAGGGCCAAGGGCTATGGCTACACCTTC. As protein: CAVDDRAKGYGYTF.

The rearrangement links TRBV6-2 or TRBV6-3 to TRBJ2-7; 10 bases map to TRBD1. The CDR3 loop spans 15 amino acids. Trimming removed 2 bases from V and 6 bases from J; junction bases left unmatched: 7. Germline CDR1 reads MNHEY; CDR2 reads SVGEGT. CDR3 sequence (DNA): TGTGCCAGCAGTTACAGCGACAGGGGGCTTTCCGAGCAGTACTTC. Residues: CASSYSDRGLSEQYF.

The CDR3 DNA reads TGTGCCACCGCAACAACGCATGGAAACACCATATATTTT. Translated: CATATTHGNTIYF. The chain combines TRBV19 with TRBJ1-3, with D uncertain. CDR3 size: 13 residues. V lost 10 bases and J 3 bases, leaving 13 bases between the germline ends. The V gene's germline CDR1 is LNHDA and CDR2 SQIVND (reference sequence).

The V and J genes are TRBV11-2 and TRBJ1-2; the D gene is possibly TRBD1 (5 bases). The CDR3 sequence is 17 residues long. The ends were cut back, 7 bases at V and 7 bases at J, with 28 bases in the middle. Germline V CDR1 and CDR2: SGHAT, FQNNGV. Here the CDR3 reads CASITPGPLLNRGGYTF. The CDR3 DNA reads TGTGCCAGCATCACCCCCGGCCCCCTGTTAAATAGGGGTGGCTACACCTTC. Filled out from reference TRBV11-2 and TRBJ1-2, the complete variable domain reads EAGVAQSPRYKIIEKRQSVAFWCNPISGHATLYWYQQILGQGPKLLIQFQNNGVVDDSQLPKDRFSAERLKGVDSTLKIQPAKLEDSAVYLCASITPGPLLNRGGYTFGSGTRLTVV.

The CDR3 loop reads CASSGGANYGYTF. CDR3 nucleotide sequence: TGTGCCTCTTCAGGGGGAGCTAACTATGGCTACACCTTC. The V and J genes are TRBV19 and TRBJ1-2; 7 nucleotides match TRBD1. The CDR3 consists of 13 residues. V gave up 11 bases and J gave up 0 bases; unmatched junction bases: 6. Germline loops: CDR1 LNHDA, CDR2 SQIVND (reference sequence).

The chain is built from TRBV15 and TRBJ2-7, with TRBD1 matching over 9 bases. Looked up from germline, CDR1 is LNHNV and CDR2 is YYDKDF (reference sequence). V shed 3 bases and J 6 bases; nucleotides not matched to a gene: 6. This CDR3 is built from 14 residues. The CDR3 here is CATSSWTGVPEQYF. CDR3 sequence (DNA): TGTGCCACCAGCAGCTGGACAGGGGTTCCCGAGCAGTACTTC.

The rearrangement joins TRBV5-1 to TRBJ2-1, with a weak D call TRBD2 (5 bases). The CDR3 has 16 amino acids. Trimming removed 0 bases from V and 0 bases from J, with 10 bases in between. Germline-derived CDR1 and CDR2 are SGHRS and YFSETQ. The CDR3 bases are TGCGCCAGCAGCTTGGATGGTGGGAGCTCCTACAATGAGCAGTTCTTC. Protein: CASSLDGGSSYNEQFF.

The genes are TRBV30 and TRBJ1-5; 7 bases align to TRBD1. J lost 2 bases, V lost 2 bases, and 3 bases had no gene match. Germline V lookup: CDR1 GTSNPN, CDR2 SVGIG (reference sequence). The CDR3 spans 14 residues. CDR3 protein: CAWSTGQGNQPQHF. Written as DNA, the CDR3 is TGTGCCTGGAGTACCGGACAGGGCAATCAGCCCCAGCATTTT.

The chain combines TRBV2 with TRBJ2-1, with D possibly matching TRBD1 (5 bases). The CDR3 totals 14 residues. Germline V gene lookup returns CDR1 SNHLY and CDR2 FYNNEI. Trimming stripped 4 bases from V and 2 bases from J, with 9 bases between. CDR3 in amino acids: CASSGTLTYNEQFF. CDR3 nucleotides: TGTGCCAGCAGTGGGACACTCACCTACAATGAGCAGTTCTTC.

The chain uses TRBV5-1 and TRBJ1-2; perhaps TRBD1 as D (5 bases). This CDR3 is built from 15 residues. Germline V CDR1 and CDR2: SGHRS, YFSETQ. V was trimmed by 7 bases and J by 0 bases, leaving 16 bases between them. This chain's CDR3 is CASDSDVVANYGYTF. The CDR3 DNA follows: TGCGCCAGCGACAGTGATGTGGTAGCTAACTATGGCTACACCTTC.

This chain links TRBV19 with TRBJ1-2; TRBD1 agrees at 8 bases. V lost 10 bases, J lost 6 bases, and 7 bases stayed unmatched. The CDR3 is made up of 12 amino acids. Germline V CDR1 and CDR2: LNHDA, SQIVND (reference sequence). Here the CDR3 DNA reads TGTGCCACACACCGGACAGGGAATGGCTACACCTTC. Translation gives CATHRTGNGYTF.

The chain uses TRBV19 and TRBJ1-1; TRBD1 matches 8 bases. V trimming: 5 bases; J trimming: 1 base; junction bases outside the gene matches: 9. This CDR3 spans 16 amino acids. In germline, CDR1 is LNHDA, CDR2 SQIVND (reference sequence). The CDR3 loop is CASSYTGGQTNTEAFF. The CDR3 nucleotides read TGTGCCAGTAGTTATACAGGGGGGCAAACGAACACTGAAGCTTTCTTT.

This clone was observed at least ten times. The chain carries TRBV4-1 and TRBJ1-6; D may be TRBD1 (5 bases). V was pared by 8 bases and J by 5 bases, with 13 bases between. CDR1 and CDR2 from the germline V gene are MGHRA and YSYEKL. The CDR3 has 14 amino acids. The CDR3 reads CASSWGRDNSPLHF. The CDR3 DNA is TGCGCCAGCTCCTGGGGGAGGGATAATTCACCCCTCCACTTT.

The chain uses TRBV27 and TRBJ2-1; 7 positions agree with TRBD2. V gave up 7 bases and J gave up 0 bases; unmatched junction bases: 6. There are 15 residues in the CDR3. Germline-derived CDR1 and CDR2 are MNHEY and SMNVEV (reference sequence). CDR3 sequence: CASKPGLNSYNEQFF. CDR3 DNA sequence: TGTGCCAGCAAACCGGGACTAAACTCCTACAATGAGCAGTTCTTC.

This chain links TRBV5-4 with TRBJ1-2; 7 bases are a match to TRBD1. The length of the CDR3 is 12 residues. V was clipped by 6 bases and J by 10 bases; unmatched bases: 9. Germline CDR1 and CDR2: SGHNT and YYREEE (reference sequence). The CDR3 sequence: CASTTLGGHYTF. DNA for the CDR3: TGTGCCAGCACCACCTTAGGGGGCCACTACACCTTC.

The chain joins TRBV27 to TRBJ2-7; either TRBD1 or TRBD2 may fit D (5 bases each). Between the trimmed V and J ends, which lost 6 bases and 6 bases, there was a span of 9 bases. This CDR3 is built from 11 residues. CDR1 is MNHEY and CDR2 is SMNVEV in the germline V gene (reference sequence). The CDR3 region has the DNA TGTGCCAGCAGATTGAGGGGCGAGCAGTACTTC. It yields the protein CASRLRGEQYF.

The chain links TRBV28 to TRBJ1-4; D uncertain. V was pared by 9 bases and J by 8 bases, with 10 bases between. Germline assignment: CDR1 MDHEN and CDR2 SYDVKM. The CDR3 loop spans 11 amino acids. DNA of the CDR3: TGTGCCAGTAAGGGCGGGGAAAAACTGTTTTTT. It specifies CASKGGEKLFF.

V and J are TRBV28 and TRBJ2-1; 11 bases align to TRBD2. Losses at the gene ends were 3 bases for V and 4 bases for J; bases not matched to a gene: 8. The CDR3 runs to 17 residues. Germline V gene sequence: CDR1 MDHEN, CDR2 SYDVKM. The CDR3 DNA follows: TGTGCCAGCAGTTTGCCCCGGGTAGCGGGAGGGTACAATGAGCAGTTCTTC. This sequence encodes CASSLPRVAGGYNEQFF.

The chain uses TRBV4-3 and TRBJ1-1; the match to TRBD1 covers 8 bases. Per the germline V gene, CDR1 is LGHNA and CDR2 is YSLEER. V shed 4 bases and J 3 bases; nucleotides not matched to a gene: 16. The CDR3 runs to 18 residues. CDR3 loop: CASSLTGEWGARDTEAFF. Written as DNA, the CDR3 is TGCGCCAGCAGCCTGACAGGGGAGTGGGGGGCACGGGACACTGAAGCTTTCTTT.